The TCR beta chain described here comes from a study of cytomegalovirus exposure and HLA in healthy donors. Overall study findings and caveats: At a 0.05 false discovery rate, a later analysis found 18,000 or so TCR beta sequences to be associated with HLA alleles.

V was shortened by 10 bases and J by 4 bases, with 17 bases between the two germline ends. Germline lookup yields CDR1 LNHDA and CDR2 SQIVND (reference sequence). The CDR3 extends over 14 amino acids. PCR amplification relied on 60 Vbeta primers (plus 13 Jbeta primers). TCRdb's table, derived via immunoSEQ multiplex PCR, lists solely in-frame clones and lacks some. The table has under 250,000 clones, around 81% seen once. This clone appeared once. The target antigen is unknown. Material for sequencing was PBMCs. The chain carries TRBV19 and TRBJ1-3; no firm D call. The origin of this receptor is a woman aged 60-75 years in good health and CMV-seropositive. This CDR3 reads CATRTTRRGNTIYF. For the CDR3, the DNA is TGTGCCACAAGGACTACACGTCGGGGAAACACCATATATTTT.